This entry concerns a single T cell receptor (beta chain). As yet, its antigen is unknown. The sample is drawn from a study of T cell responses to AZD1222 COVID-19 vaccine. Whole-study findings and limits: Repertoire sampling was restricted to post-peak T cell response timepoints. Increases in Spike-specific TCR breadth and depth were seen after two AZD1222 doses.

Here immunoSEQ multiplex PCR was the method, and the copy in TCRdb shows in-frame clones only, minus some. Here the sample spans about 160,000 clones, over 75% being singletons. The germline V gene has CDR1 MDHEN and CDR2 SYDVKM. The CDR3 has 15 residues. Trimming took off 7 bases at V and 2 bases at J, with 14 bases between the two ends. This TCR came from an adult in good health. V is TRBV28 and J is TRBJ2-2; D is perhaps TRBD1 (5 bases). The material was peripheral blood, obtained on day 0 of AZD1222 vaccination. Here the CDR3 DNA reads TGTGCCAGCATCCGGCAGGGATCCAACACCGGGGAGCTGTTTTTT. Translating it yields CASIRQGSNTGELFF.